The next 32 T cell receptor beta chains were all read from a single sample in a study of radiotherapy plus CTLA-4 blockade in lung cancer. Produced via immunoSEQ multiplex PCR; TCRdb's table is partial and in-frame only. The sample carries 71,000 or so clones, about 87% recorded once. Sequencing was performed on peripheral blood, taken from a patient treated with radiotherapy plus ipilimumab. The origin of the receptors is a human donor with non-small cell lung cancer who had stable disease on radiotherapy plus ipilimumab.

In regard to this clone: One end of the junction varies from germline; a read error may be responsible. The CDR3 nucleotides read TGTGCTAGCAGCTCGGGACTGAACACTGAAGCTTTCTTT. It codes for CASSSGLNTEAFF. The rearrangement joins TRBV7-7 to TRBJ1-1; D perhaps matches TRBD1 (5 bases). In germline, CDR1 is SSHAT, CDR2 FNYEAQ (reference sequence). There are 13 residues in the CDR3.

V and J are TRBV5-5 and TRBJ2-1; 10 bases match TRBD2. The CDR3 extends over 16 amino acids. Germline CDR1 SGHKS, CDR2 YYEKEE (reference sequence). Trimming at V came to 5 bases and at J to 6 bases, leaving 11 bases not matched to a gene. The CDR3 is CASRTLSGRSANEQFF. DNA of the CDR3: TGTGCCAGCAGAACCCTTAGCGGGAGGAGCGCCAATGAGCAGTTCTTC.

This chain uses TRBV5-1 with TRBJ1-2, with TRBD1 matching 11 bases. The V segment lost 7 bases and the J segment 3 bases; nucleotides outside the gene matches: 8. The CDR3 extends over 15 amino acids. The germline V gene encodes CDR1 SGHRS and CDR2 YFSETQ. CDR3 in amino acids: CASREGTGGHYGYTF. The CDR3 DNA is TGCGCCAGCCGGGAGGGGACAGGGGGTCACTATGGCTACACCTTC.

This chain joins TRBV29-1 and TRBJ2-1; 11 nucleotides match TRBD1. The CDR3 runs 14 residues. Losses at the gene ends were 7 bases for V and 3 bases for J; bases not matched to a gene: 5. Germline V gene sequence: CDR1 SQVTM, CDR2 ANQGSEA. In DNA form, the CDR3 reads TGCAGCGAAGGACAGGGGGCTAGCTACAATGAGCAGTTCTTC. Its translation: CSEGQGASYNEQFF.

This clone was counted between two and nine times. The chain employs TRBV30 and TRBJ1-1; weak D call: TRBD1 (5 bases). Germline V gene sequence: CDR1 GTSNPN, CDR2 SVGIG (reference sequence). Trimming left V 0 bases short and J 6 bases short, with 11 bases between. The CDR3 consists of 13 residues. CDR3 region: CAWSVRMGAEAFF. The CDR3 DNA sequence: TGTGCCTGGAGTGTACGGATGGGGGCTGAAGCTTTCTTT.

This chain connects TRBV11-3 to TRBJ2-7; TRBD2 matches 10 bases. This CDR3 comprises 14 residues. V shed 2 bases, J shed 5 bases, and the junction held 3 bases outside the gene matches. Germline lookup yields CDR1 SGHNT and CDR2 YENEEA. This CDR3 reads CASSLQGTSDEQYF. CDR3 DNA sequence: TGTGCCAGCAGCTTACAAGGGACTAGCGACGAGCAGTACTTC.

This clone has a handful of counts. The chain couples TRBV10-2 to TRBJ1-1, with a possible D match to TRBD1 (6 bases). CDR1 and CDR2 from the germline V gene are WSHSY and SAAADI. The CDR3 is 14 amino acids. The ends were cut back, 3 bases at V and 4 bases at J, with 12 bases in the middle. In DNA form, the CDR3 reads TGCGCCAGCAGTGATGAGGGGGGGATCACTGAAGCTTTCTTT. It yields the protein CASSDEGGITEAFF.

The chain uses TRBV27 and TRBJ1-2; D gene unclear. The CDR3 has 13 residues. In germline, CDR1 is MNHEY, CDR2 SMNVEV (reference sequence). Between the trimmed V and J ends, which lost 3 bases and 3 bases, there was a span of 8 bases. The CDR3 bases are TGTGCCAGCAGTTTCGGTATGGACTATGGCTACACCTTC. It yields the protein CASSFGMDYGYTF.

Here the CDR3 reads CSVEEGGYEQYF. CDR3 DNA sequence: TGCAGCGTTGAAGAAGGAGGCTACGAGCAGTACTTC. The rearrangement uses TRBV29-1 and TRBJ2-7; D might be TRBD2 (5 bases). The CDR3 runs 12 residues. Germline CDR1 is SQVTM and CDR2 is ANQGSEA. The V and J ends lost 0 bases and 3 bases respectively, with 6 bases between them.

The chain links TRBV29-1 to TRBJ1-6, with TRBD1 as a possible D gene (5 bases). V lost 7 bases and J lost 7, with 14 bases in between. The germline gives CDR1 SQVTM, CDR2 ANQGSEA. This CDR3 is built from 13 residues. CDR3 amino acids: CSAGRGANSPLHF. Here the CDR3 DNA reads TGCAGCGCTGGCCGTGGGGCCAATTCACCCCTCCACTTT. Based on the CDR3 plus reference TRBV29-1 and TRBJ1-6, the full variable domain is SAVISQKPSRDICQRGTSLTIQCQVDSQVTMMFWYRQQPGQSLTLIATANQGSEATYESGFVIDKFPISRPNLTFSTLTVSNMSPEDSSIYLCSAGRGANSPLHFGNGTRLTVT.

This chain connects TRBV29-1 to TRBJ2-7; TRBD2 is a possible D gene (6 bases). Germline lookup yields CDR1 SQVTM and CDR2 ANQGSEA. The length of the CDR3 is 13 residues. Trimming shortened V by 4 bases and J by 3 bases, and 13 bases separated the two germline ends. Here the CDR3 reads CSVGGDYFYEQYF. CDR3 DNA: TGCAGCGTTGGGGGGGATTATTTCTACGAGCAGTACTTC.

The gene calls are TRBV7-9 and TRBJ1-1; maybe TRBD1 (6 bases). V gave up 0 bases and J gave up 11 bases, with 16 bases separating them. CDR1 and CDR2 from the germline V gene are SEHNR and FQNEAQ (reference sequence). The CDR3 has 14 amino acids. The chain's CDR3 is CASSLAATGMGAFF. CDR3 nucleotide sequence: TGTGCCAGCAGCTTAGCTGCGACAGGCATGGGGGCTTTCTTT.

This chain connects TRBV18 to TRBJ2-1, with 11 bases that match TRBD1. The germline V gene encodes CDR1 KGHSH and CDR2 LQKENI. After removal of 1 base from V and 10 bases from J, the junction contained 6 bases not matched to a gene. CDR3 length: 15 residues. The CDR3 nucleotides are TGTGCCAGCTCACCACTCGGACAGGGGGCGGGGGAGCAGTTCTTC. This sequence encodes CASSPLGQGAGEQFF.

The chain combines TRBV11-3 with TRBJ2-2; 8 bases line up with TRBD1. CDR3 length: 13 residues. V shed 8 bases, J shed 4 bases, and the junction held 3 bases outside the gene matches. Germline loops: CDR1 SGHNT, CDR2 YENEEA. The CDR3 reads CASAGGRTGELFF. CDR3 nucleotides: TGTGCCAGCGCAGGGGGCCGCACCGGGGAGCTGTTTTTT.

The chain employs TRBV10-1 and TRBJ2-5; D might be TRBD1 or TRBD2, each matching 5 bases. Germline CDR1 and CDR2: WNHNN and SYGVQD (reference sequence). Between the trimmed V and J ends, which lost 4 bases and 5 bases, there was a span of 14 bases. The CDR3 spans 14 residues. CDR3 sequence: CASSAGTNGETQYF. CDR3 bases: TGCGCCAGCAGTGCAGGGACCAATGGCGAGACCCAGTACTTC.

This chain uses TRBV27 with TRBJ1-1; D is ambiguous. Germline values: CDR1 MNHEY, CDR2 SMNVEV (reference sequence). V lost 2 bases and J lost 0, with 13 bases in between. The CDR3 loop spans 16 amino acids. The DNA of the CDR3 is TGTGCCAGCAGTTTAAAGTATGAGGAGATGAACACTGAAGCTTTCTTT. Residues: CASSLKYEEMNTEAFF.

This chain joins TRBV27 and TRBJ2-1, with 7 bases matching TRBD2. The CDR3 is made up of 16 amino acids. The J segment lost 6 bases and the V segment lost 1 base, leaving 9 bases of the junction unmatched. The V gene's germline CDR1 is MNHEY and CDR2 SMNVEV (reference sequence). CDR3 sequence reads: CASSLYPQRGGNEQFF. The CDR3 region has the DNA TGTGCCAGCAGTTTATACCCCCAGCGGGGAGGCAATGAGCAGTTCTTC.

V and J are TRBV12-5 and TRBJ2-7; D is perhaps TRBD1 (6 bases). The germline V and J ends were trimmed by 0 bases and 9 bases, with 18 bases remaining between them. This CDR3 comprises 15 residues. Germline-derived CDR1 and CDR2 are LGHNT and FRNRAP. As DNA, the CDR3 is TGTGCTAGTGGTTTGGTAGTTGGAGAGCTCAGGGGGCAGTACTTC. It encodes CASGLVVGELRGQYF.

J is TRBJ1-1 and V is TRBV11-2; the D is unclear. The CDR3 sequence is 13 residues long. The V end lost 1 base, the J end lost 10 bases, and 13 bases lay between the germline ends. From germline, CDR1 is SGHAT and CDR2 FQNNGV. Here the CDR3 DNA reads TGTGCCAGCAGCTTAGGCGGCGCCCGGAGAGCTTTCTTT. Translating gives CASSLGGARRAFF. The full variable domain, with the rest looked up from reference TRBV11-2 and TRBJ1-1, is EAGVAQSPRYKIIEKRQSVAFWCNPISGHATLYWYQQILGQGPKLLIQFQNNGVVDDSQLPKDRFSAERLKGVDSTLKIQPAKLEDSAVYLCASSLGGARRAFFGQGTRLTVV.

The chain carries TRBV2 and TRBJ2-2, with 11 bases that match TRBD1. Germline V gives CDR1 SNHLY, CDR2 FYNNEI. This CDR3 has 15 residues. Trimming took 6 bases from V and 5 from J; bases not matched to a gene: 5. CDR3 nucleotides: TGTGCCAGCAGCGTGGACAGGGGGCCGACCGGGGAGCTGTTTTTT. Translating it yields CASSVDRGPTGELFF.

This clone turned up a few times. The CDR3, as DNA: TGCAGTGCTAGTAGGTCCGATACGCAGTATTTT. Translating gives CSASRSDTQYF. V and J are TRBV20-1 and TRBJ2-3, with unresolved D. Deletions cut 3 bases from V and 6 bases from J, with 7 bases between. Germline CDR1 is DFQATT and CDR2 is SNEGSKA (reference sequence). This CDR3 has 11 amino acids.

This clone was seen a handful of times. V usage is TRBV30 and J usage is TRBJ1-2, with TRBD1 matching 9 bases. The CDR3 length is 15 residues. Germline CDR1 is GTSNPN and CDR2 is SVGIG (reference sequence). Losses at the gene ends were 4 bases for V and 0 bases for J; bases not matched to a gene: 6. Here the CDR3 reads CAWMRDRATNYGYTF. CDR3 nucleotide sequence: TGTGCCTGGATGAGGGACAGGGCCACTAACTATGGCTACACCTTC.

The V and J genes are TRBV11-2 and TRBJ1-1; D is unclear. This CDR3 spans 13 amino acids. Per the germline V gene, CDR1 is SGHAT and CDR2 is FQNNGV. Trimming removed 1 base at V and 8 bases at J, with 11 bases between. The CDR3 nucleotides are TGTGCCAGCAGCTTAGTTCGTGAGACAGAAGCTTTCTTT. It is translated as CASSLVRETEAFF.

The chain has TRBV2 and TRBJ1-4, with 9 bases fitting TRBD1. Trimming cost V 6 bases and J 8 bases; bases outside gene matches: 10. The germline CDR1 and CDR2 sequences are SNHLY and FYNNEI. CDR3 length: 15 residues. The DNA of the CDR3 is TGTGCCAGCAGCGACGCCGGGACAGGGTGGGAAAAACTGTTTTTT. Residues: CASSDAGTGWEKLFF.

V gene TRBV11-2 combines with J gene TRBJ2-5; 8 bases map to TRBD1. The assigned J gene may be wrong: the sequence end matches TRBJ2-7 better. This CDR3 has 15 amino acids. Germline V CDR1 and CDR2: SGHAT, FQNNGV. The CDR3 bases are TGTGCCAGCAGCGCCGGGACAGGTGGGACCTACGAGCAGTACTTC. Amino acids: CASSAGTGGTYEQYF.

V and J are TRBV5-1 and TRBJ1-3; D is undetermined. This CDR3 has 15 residues. In germline, CDR1 is SGHRS, CDR2 YFSETQ. Trimming left V 4 bases short and J 2 bases short, with 13 bases between. The CDR3 here is CASSPKFGPGNTIYF. CDR3 nucleotide sequence: TGCGCCAGCAGCCCAAAGTTCGGGCCTGGAAACACCATATATTTT.

The chain has TRBV10-3 and TRBJ2-3; D may correspond to TRBD1 or TRBD2 (6 bases each). CDR3 length: 15 amino acids. V lost 1 base to trimming and J lost 4 bases, with 12 bases between them. Looked up from germline, CDR1 is ENHRY and CDR2 is SYGVKD. The CDR3 bases are TGTGCCATCAGTGAGTTGGGGGCGGGACCAGATACGCAGTATTTT. This sequence encodes CAISELGAGPDTQYF.

The chain joins TRBV15 to TRBJ1-1; unclear D gene. Trimming removed 2 bases from V and 4 bases from J, with 5 bases in between. This CDR3 is 12 amino acids long. The germline V gene has CDR1 LNHNV and CDR2 YYDKDF (reference sequence). As DNA, the CDR3 is TGTGCCACCAGCAGACGAGCCACTGAAGCTTTCTTT. It encodes CATSRRATEAFF.

As DNA, the CDR3 is TGTGCCAGCAGCCGCGGACAGACGATAAGCAATCAGCCCCAGCATTTT. It codes for CASSRGQTISNQPQHF. The chain carries TRBV28 and TRBJ1-5, with TRBD1 as a possible D gene (6 bases). V lost 6 bases to trimming and J lost 1 base, with 16 bases between them. Germline V gene sequence: CDR1 MDHEN, CDR2 SYDVKM. The CDR3 contains 16 residues.

CDR3 sequence (DNA): TGTGCCAGCAGAACTCAGGGGGCTTCGGGAGAGACCCAGTACTTC. Its translation: CASRTQGASGETQYF. This chain joins TRBV6-6 and TRBJ2-5, with 8 bases aligning to TRBD1. The CDR3 runs 15 residues. V dropped 6 bases and J dropped 4; count of bases not matched to a gene: 10. Germline assignment: CDR1 MNHNY and CDR2 SVGAGI (reference sequence).

The rearrangement joins TRBV29-1 to TRBJ2-3; 7 bases are a match to TRBD1. Per the germline V gene, CDR1 is SQVTM and CDR2 is ANQGSEA. This CDR3 has 13 amino acids. Trimming removed 7 bases from V and 2 bases from J; junction bases left unmatched: 6. CDR3 DNA: TGCAGCGCCGACAGGGCTGCCACAGATACGCAGTATTTT. It yields the protein CSADRAATDTQYF.

The genes are TRBV5-1 and TRBJ2-5; D is uncertain. Germline CDR1 and CDR2: SGHRS and YFSETQ. The CDR3 covers 13 residues. Trimming pared 1 base from V and 5 bases from J, leaving 9 bases between. CDR3 DNA sequence: TGCGCCAGCAGCTTGAAAAGTCGGGAGACCCAGTACTTC. Its translation: CASSLKSRETQYF.